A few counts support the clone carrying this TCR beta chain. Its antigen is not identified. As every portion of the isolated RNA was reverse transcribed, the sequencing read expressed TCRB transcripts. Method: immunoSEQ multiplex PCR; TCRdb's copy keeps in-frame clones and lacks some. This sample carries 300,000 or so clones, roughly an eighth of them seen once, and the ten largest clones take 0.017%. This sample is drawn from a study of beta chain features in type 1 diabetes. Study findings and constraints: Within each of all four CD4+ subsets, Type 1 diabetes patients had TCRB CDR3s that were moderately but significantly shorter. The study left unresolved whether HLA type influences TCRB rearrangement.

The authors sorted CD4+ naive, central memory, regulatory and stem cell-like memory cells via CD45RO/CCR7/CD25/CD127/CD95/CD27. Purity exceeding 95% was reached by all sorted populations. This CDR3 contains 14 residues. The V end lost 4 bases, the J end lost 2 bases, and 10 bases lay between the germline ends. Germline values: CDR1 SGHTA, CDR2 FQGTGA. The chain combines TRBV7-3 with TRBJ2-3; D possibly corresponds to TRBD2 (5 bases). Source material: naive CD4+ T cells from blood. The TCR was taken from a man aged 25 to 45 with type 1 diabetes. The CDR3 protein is CASSSGLSTDTQYF. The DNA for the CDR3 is TGTGCCAGCAGCTCAGGACTTTCCACAGATACGCAGTATTTT.